This TCR beta chain was identified during a study of shared clonotypes between healthy human individuals. Overall study findings and caveats: Sharing across four donors was seen in around 5.1% of naive CD4 clonotypes. Relative to memory subsets, naive subsets generally showed larger estimated richness.

The table came from immunoSEQ multiplex PCR; TCRdb's copy has only in-frame clones and leaves some out. The sample has 2 million to 2.5 million clones; 90% to 95% are singletons. The CDR3 loop spans 14 amino acids. Losses at the gene ends were 4 bases for V and 0 bases for J; bases not matched to a gene: 3. Germline CDR1 and CDR2: SGHRS and YFSETQ. As regards this clone: Its matching antigen is unknown. Other nucleotide sequences from this sample produce the same CDR3.

The chain joins TRBV5-1 to TRBJ1-1; 7 positions agree with TRBD1. This sequence originates from a man aged 18 to 30 in good health. Some clones in this sample may be carry-over from other donors' samples. The sample taken for sequencing was naive CD4+ T cells from PBMCs. Stated subset: CD45RA+ positively selected. CDR3 DNA: TGCGCCAGCAGCACGGACAGGCTGAACACTGAAGCTTTCTTT. Its translation is CASSTDRLNTEAFF.